A selection of T cell receptor beta chains follows, all from one sample in a study of T cell responses to AZD1222 COVID-19 vaccine. Measured with immunoSEQ multiplex PCR; TCRdb has only the in-frame clones, and not every one. The repertoire includes about 120,000 clones, 88% of them detected once, and around 5.8% sits in the top ten. The material was peripheral blood, obtained on day 0 of AZD1222 vaccination. The receptors here all came from an adult in good health. Each CDR3 is given with its conserved first and last residue. D genes are given only for firm matches. The size of a clone is reported for some rows only, either as once, few or many, or as a class for expanded clones.

d_gene	v_gene	abundance	j_gene	CDR3nt	CDR3aa
TRBD1	TRBV20-1	once	TRBJ2-7	TGCAGTGCGGGACAGGGCGACGAGCAGTACTTC	CSAGQGDEQYF
.	TRBV5-4	.	TRBJ1-3	TGTGCCAGCAGCCTAAACTCTGGAAACACCATATATTTT	CASSLNSGNTIYF
TRBD1	TRBV10-3	.	TRBJ1-6	TGTGCCATCGGAACAGGGGTGGGCTCACCCCTCCACTTT	CAIGTGVGSPLHF
TRBD2	TRBV5-1	.	TRBJ2-7	TGCGCCAGCAGCTTGGGGGGGCTTAGCGGGAGAGGTGGATCCTACGAGCAGTACTTC	CASSLGGLSGRGGSYEQYF
.	TRBV27	.	TRBJ1-4	TGTGCCAGCAGTTTATTGGGGATGGGTGAAAAACTGTTTTTT	CASSLLGMGEKLFF
.	TRBV5-8	.	TRBJ1-2	TGTGCCAGCAGCTTGGGACTTGACTATGGCTACACCTTC	CASSLGLDYGYTF
TRBD1	TRBV6-4	.	TRBJ1-2	TGTGCCAGCAGTGACACAGGGGAAGGCTACACCTTC	CASSDTGEGYTF
.	TRBV3-1/TRBV3-2	.	TRBJ2-3	TGTGCCAGCAGCCAGGCCGGAAGAGGCGGCACAGATACGCAGTATTTT	CASSQAGRGGTDTQYF
TRBD1	TRBV2	.	TRBJ1-4	TGTGCCAGCAGCTGGGACAGCCCCGGGGAAAAACTGTTTTTT	CASSWDSPGEKLFF
.	TRBV11-3	.	TRBJ1-1	TGTGCCAGCAGCGAGGGAGGTAAGGCATCTGAAGCTTTCTTT	CASSEGGKASEAFF
.	TRBV29-1	.	TRBJ2-1	TGCAGCGTTGACTATTCGGCATCCTACAATGAGCAGTTCTTC	CSVDYSASYNEQFF
.	TRBV3-1/TRBV3-2	.	TRBJ1-4	TGTGCCAGCAGCCAAGCACCCTATGAAAAACTGTTTTTT	CASSQAPYEKLFF
TRBD2	TRBV27	.	TRBJ2-7	TGTGCCAGCAGTCCACGGGGGGTATCGTACGAGCAGTACTTC	CASSPRGVSYEQYF
.	TRBV19	.	TRBJ1-5	TGTGCCAGTAGTTTCAGGGAAAATAGCAATCAGCCCCAGCATTTT	CASSFRENSNQPQHF
TRBD1	TRBV23-1	.	TRBJ1-2	TGCGCCAGCAGTCAGGGTGGGGACAGGGCTGGCTACACCTTC	CASSQGGDRAGYTF
.	TRBV6-2/TRBV6-3	.	TRBJ1-2	TGTGCCAGCAGTTACGTCGAAGGGGGGAACTATGGCTACACCTTC	CASSYVEGGNYGYTF
.	TRBV2	.	TRBJ1-6	TGTGCCAGCAGCCCACCCAGAAGCTCCTATAATTCACCCCTCCACTTT	CASSPPRSSYNSPLHF
TRBD1	TRBV28	.	TRBJ1-1	TGTGCCAGCGGGTTAATGGGACAGGGGTCTGAAGCTTTCTTT	CASGLMGQGSEAFF
.	TRBV6-2/TRBV6-3	.	TRBJ1-2	TGTGCCAGCAGTTACGTGACAGAGGGTGGCTACACCTTC	CASSYVTEGGYTF
TRBD1	TRBV6-1	medium-sized	TRBJ2-3	TGTGCCAGCAGTGAAGATGAGGGGACAGGGGCTGATACGCAGTATTTT	CASSEDEGTGADTQYF
.	TRBV5-1	once	TRBJ1-2	TGCGCCAGCAGCTTGTTTGCCAAAACTAACTATGGCTACACCTTC	CASSLFAKTNYGYTF
TRBD2	TRBV6-5	.	TRBJ2-3	TGTGCCAGCAGTTCCCCGGGGACTAGCAAAGATACGCAGTATTTT	CASSSPGTSKDTQYF
TRBD1	TRBV5-4	.	TRBJ1-2	TGTGCCAGCAGCCCGACAGGGTCCCCGAGTACCTATGGCTACACCTTC	CASSPTGSPSTYGYTF
TRBD1	TRBV30	once	TRBJ1-1	TGTGCCTGGAGTGGGGGACAGGGGCACACTGAAGCTTTCTTT	CAWSGGQGHTEAFF
TRBD2	TRBV28	.	TRBJ2-7	TGTGCCAGCAGAAGTGGGACTAACTCCGAGCAGTACTTC	CASRSGTNSEQYF
.	TRBV19	.	TRBJ1-5	TGTGCCAGTAGTATCGGGCGGGTAACCTACAATCAGCCCCAGCATTTT	CASSIGRVTYNQPQHF
.	TRBV10-3	.	TRBJ1-2	TGTGCCATCAGTGACCAAGCGGGAGTTAGTGGCTACACCTTC	CAISDQAGVSGYTF
.	TRBV7-2	.	TRBJ1-3	TGTGCCAGCAGCGGACAGAGCTCTGGAAACACCATATATTTT	CASSGQSSGNTIYF
.	TRBV7-2	.	TRBJ2-7	TGTGCCAGCAGCTTCAGGGTGGGAGACGAGCAGTACTTC	CASSFRVGDEQYF
TRBD1	TRBV18	.	TRBJ2-3	TGTGCCAGCTCACGTTTACAGGGGGATAGCACAGATACGCAGTATTTT	CASSRLQGDSTDTQYF
TRBD1	TRBV10-3	.	TRBJ1-2	TGTGCCATCGCCTCAGGGGGCGGGGGAGGCTACACCTTC	CAIASGGGGGYTF
.	TRBV24-1	.	TRBJ2-1	TGTGCCACCAGTGATGACGGGCCATACAATGAGCAGTTCTTC	CATSDDGPYNEQFF